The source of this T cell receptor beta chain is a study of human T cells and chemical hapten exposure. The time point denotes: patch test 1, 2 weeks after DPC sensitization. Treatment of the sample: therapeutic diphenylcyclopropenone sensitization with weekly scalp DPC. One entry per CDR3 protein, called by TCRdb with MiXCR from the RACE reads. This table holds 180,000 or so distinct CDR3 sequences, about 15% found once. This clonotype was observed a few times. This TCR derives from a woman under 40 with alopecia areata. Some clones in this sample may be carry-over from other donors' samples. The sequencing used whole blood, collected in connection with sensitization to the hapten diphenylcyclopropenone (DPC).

CDR3 bases: TGTGCCAGCAGTCCCCGGGGTAGCGGGAGTGGGTACCTAGCCAAAAACATTCAGTACTTC. It specifies CASSPRGSGSGYLAKNIQYF. V is TRBV12-3 or TRBV12-4 and J is TRBJ2-4; 9 bases are a match to TRBD2. This CDR3 spans 20 amino acids. After removal of 5 bases from V and 0 bases from J, the junction contained 17 bases not matched to a gene.